The TCR beta chain under discussion was sequenced for a study of CD8+ T cells in alopecia areata. Findings and limits, study-wide: In lesional scalp, particularly from alopecia totalis/universalis, clonality was higher than in normal scalp.

Alopecia areata patients provided lesional scalp punch biopsies and peripheral blood, both collected for the study. The CDR3 is 15 residues long. Per the germline V gene, CDR1 is SGHRS and CDR2 is YFSETQ. After removal of 4 bases from V and 4 bases from J, the junction contained 8 bases not matched to a gene. RNA was isolated and reverse transcribed to cDNA, the sequencing template. Sequenced by immunoSEQ multiplex PCR; TCRdb stores in-frame clones only, minus some. The table shows 130,000 to 150,000 clones, with more than 75% occurring only once. In the case of this clone: The antigen is unknown.

The chain joins TRBV5-1 to TRBJ1-1, with 9 bases lining up with TRBD1. The sequence was collected from a human donor with alopecia areata. The specimen comprised CD8+ T cells sorted from blood, sampled at week 0. CDR3 nucleotides: TGCGCCAGCAGCGATCCGACAGGGGGTCGCACTGAAGCTTTCTTT. Protein sequence: CASSDPTGGRTEAFF.